This TCR beta chain appears in the sequencing data of a study of long-term antiretroviral therapy in people with HIV. Researchers ran immunoSEQ v3.0 at survey level. Profiled with immunoSEQ multiplex PCR; TCRdb holds only in-frame clones, not every one. The sample shows about 18,000 clones, around 79% of them seen only once. The CDR3 is 11 amino acids. Germline V gene sequence: CDR1 ENHRY, CDR2 SYGVKD. The ends lost 5 bases at V and 13 bases at J; junction bases unmatched: 5. J is TRBJ2-3 and V is TRBV10-3; 8 bases agree with TRBD2. This clonotype was sampled from a man aged 18 to 29 with HIV. The sequenced sample was unsorted PBMCs, obtained at the start of antiretroviral therapy, before treatment. In DNA form, the CDR3 reads TGTGCCATCAGTCCGGGACTAGAGGAGTATTTT. Encoded protein: CAISPGLEEYF.